A selection of T cell receptor beta chains follows, all from one sample in a study of blood T cells in healthy people across ages. TCRdb used MiXCR to reprocess the 5' RACE reads, holding one entry per CDR3 protein. The sample has 550,000 to 750,000 distinct CDR3 sequences; around 20% are singletons. Specimen: blood. These receptors all come from an older man in good health. Both conserved end residues are part of each CDR3. The D gene is left open where the match is weak. A clone size is listed for some rows: how often the clone was seen (once, few, many), or a class if it is expanded.

many	TRBV7-6	TRBD1	TRBJ2-5	CASRATGTVSKETQYF	TGTGCCAGCAGGGCAACCGGGACAGTTTCCAAAGAGACCCAGTACTTC
few	TRBV18	TRBD2	TRBJ2-1	CASSPLTGTTYNEQFF	TGTGCCAGCTCACCTTTGACCGGGACTACGTACAATGAGCAGTTCTTC
many	TRBV3-1	NA	TRBJ1-6	CASSQSLVDSSSYNSPLHF	TGTGCCAGCAGCCAAAGCCTTGTCGACAGCAGCTCCTATAATTCACCCCTCCACTTT
NA	TRBV30	NA	TRBJ2-7	CAWSSGSYEQYF	TGTGCCTGGAGCAGCGGATCCTACGAGCAGTACTTC
few	TRBV6-5	NA	TRBJ2-7	CASSYSSGQRGSEQYF	TGTGCCAGCAGTTACTCTTCAGGCCAAAGGGGGTCCGAGCAGTACTTC
few	TRBV5-6	TRBD2	TRBJ2-2	CASSSPGGNTGELFF	TGTGCCAGCAGCTCCCCGGGAGGGAACACCGGGGAGCTGTTTTTT
NA	TRBV5-1	NA	TRBJ2-1	CASTRTLNNEQFF	TGCGCCAGCACCCGGACCCTAAACAATGAGCAGTTCTTC
NA	TRBV28	TRBD2	TRBJ2-3	CASSLLLADKASTDTQYF	TGTGCCAGCAGTCTCCTACTAGCGGATAAAGCTAGCACAGATACGCAGTATTTT
NA	TRBV12-3/TRBV12-4	NA	TRBJ1-1	CASSLSTIGAYTEAFF	TGTGCCAGCAGTTTATCCACCATAGGGGCTTACACTGAAGCTTTCTTT
once	TRBV29-1	NA	TRBJ1-1	CSVEPRLNTEAFF	TGCAGCGTTGAACCCCGATTGAACACTGAAGCTTTCTTT
few	TRBV7-2	NA	TRBJ2-1	CASSLESYYNEQFF	TGTGCCAGCAGCTTAGAGTCCTACTACAATGAGCAGTTCTTC
NA	TRBV9	TRBD2	TRBJ2-7	CASSVASSGAYEQYF	TGTGCCAGCAGCGTAGCTTCAAGCGGGGCCTACGAGCAGTACTTC
few	TRBV20-1	NA	TRBJ2-7	CSARDGVIYEQYF	TGCAGTGCTAGAGATGGAGTCATCTACGAGCAGTACTTC
NA	TRBV11-2	NA	TRBJ2-1	CASTPGPYNEQFF	TGTGCCAGCACCCCGGGCCCTTACAATGAGCAGTTCTTC
few	TRBV20-1	NA	TRBJ1-1	CSAGRMNTEAFF	TGCAGTGCTGGACGGATGAACACTGAAGCTTTCTTT
NA	TRBV6-9	TRBD1	TRBJ1-6	CASSYLTGGAGSPLHF	TGTGCCAGCAGTTATTTGACAGGGGGAGCCGGGTCACCCCTCCACTTT
few	TRBV5-1	TRBD2	TRBJ2-5	CASSGGLAVETQYF	TGCGCCAGCAGCGGGGGACTAGCGGTCGAGACCCAGTACTTC
few	TRBV6-2/TRBV6-3	NA	TRBJ2-1	CASSRQASSYNEQFF	TGTGCCAGCAGTCGCCAGGCAAGCTCCTACAATGAGCAGTTCTTC
NA	TRBV28	NA	TRBJ1-1	CASTGPTGRAFF	TGTGCCAGCACAGGACCCACAGGGAGAGCTTTCTTT
many	TRBV10-3	NA	TRBJ2-1	CAISEPRDSNNEQFF	TGTGCCATCAGTGAGCCCCGGGACTCTAACAATGAGCAGTTCTTC
NA	TRBV18	NA	TRBJ2-1	CASSPAIPSYNEQFF	TGTGCCAGCTCACCGGCAATACCCTCCTACAATGAGCAGTTCTTC
NA	TRBV20-1	TRBD2	TRBJ2-1	CSARVSSGISNEQFF	TGCAGTGCTAGAGTGTCTAGCGGGATAAGCAATGAGCAGTTCTTC
few	TRBV7-2	TRBD2	TRBJ2-3	CASSPTTSGSVTDTQYF	TGTGCCAGCAGCCCTACGACTAGCGGGAGCGTTACAGATACGCAGTATTTT
many	TRBV5-1	TRBD1	TRBJ2-5	CASSVGQGPVNF	TGCGCCAGCAGCGTCGGACAGGGGCCAGTAAACTTC
NA	TRBV5-1	TRBD1	TRBJ2-7	CASSLGQEMHF	TGCGCCAGCAGCCTGGGACAGGAGATGCACTTC
NA	TRBV29-1	NA	TRBJ2-7	CSVETALASEIEQYF	TGCAGCGTTGAGACTGCCCTAGCCTCCGAGATCGAGCAGTACTTC
NA	TRBV5-1	TRBD1	TRBJ2-1	CASRRGTDSYNEQFF	TGCGCCAGCAGGAGGGGGACAGATTCCTACAATGAGCAGTTCTTC